This TCR beta chain was captured by sequencing in a study of CD8 T cells in ankylosing spondylitis (dated 2017 in TCRdb). At the level of the whole study: To find TCR variants linked to disease, the study profiled T cell receptor beta repertoires in ankylosing spondylitis patients and healthy donors. Samples of peripheral blood were taken, and for ankylosing spondylitis patients, synovial fluid was collected as well. The full study cohort was made up of roughly 25 ankylosing spondylitis patients and more than 90 healthy donors. General findings and caveats noted by the study authors: A CD8+ phenotype was shown by the disease-linked clones, which were found at relatively low frequencies in peripheral blood. Some motif variants had previously been reported in the synovial fluid and blood of reactive arthritis patients, which suggests shared mechanisms of disease initiation. A TCR beta motif of several highly homologous amino acid variants appeared characteristic of blood from ankylosing spondylitis patients. The disease-linked clones were reported to be significantly enriched in matched synovial fluid samples from ankylosing spondylitis patients.

This clonotype was seen many times. Its antigen is still unknown. Base qualities are not recorded, but no much larger clone differs from it by a single base. Sequencing relied on an Illumina HiSeq 2500. Quantitative 5'-RACE with molecular barcodes was the method used to prepare the TCR beta libraries. In the paper's pipeline: A new computational method, built on a probabilistic model of VDJ rearrangement, was used to identify disease-linked TCR variants. TCRdb itself trimmed the public reads at Q25 with fastp, ran MiXCR and retained productive beta chains. CDR3 protein sequences are deduplicated, and each keeps its most common genes and DNA. In this record, the V and J calls reflect TCRdb's handling and not the investigators' own analysis. The sample table holds approximately 220,000 distinct CDR3 sequences, of which 15% to 20% were seen once. Roughly 43% of the sample lies in the top ten. The clonotype was recovered from a male donor with ankylosing spondylitis. The specimen was blood, either unsorted or a sorted T cell fraction (not recorded which).

The nucleotides are TGCGCCAGCAGCTTGGGGACGTTTAGTGTTGGCGCTAATGAAAAACTGTTTTTT. This encodes CASSLGTFSVGANEKLFF. The rearranged chain carries TRBV5-1 and TRBJ1-4; the D gene lacks a confident call. The CDR3 starts with the cysteine, ends with the phenylalanine, and has 18 residues. Here the CDR3 DNA is all that survives: 54 bases in frame from base 1. CDR1 SGHRS and CDR2 YFSETQ are derived from the germline V gene. The V end loses 0 bases and the J end loses 3 bases, and a stretch of 18 bases separates them. Reference TRBV5-1 and TRBJ1-4 genes cover what lies past the CDR3, so the full variable domain is KAGVTQTPRYLIKTRGQQVTLSCSPISGHRSVSWYQQTPGQGLQFLFEYFSETQRNKGNFPGRFSGRQFSNSRSEMNVSTLELGDSALYLCASSLGTFSVGANEKLFFGSGTQLSVL.